This paragraph covers one T cell receptor beta chain sequence. Its cognate antigen is unknown. Produced via immunoSEQ multiplex PCR; TCRdb's table is partial and in-frame only. This table has more than 80,000 clones, approximately 91% appearing once. This entry is derived from a study of T cell responses to AZD1222 COVID-19 vaccine. The germline gives CDR1 MNHEY, CDR2 SMNVEV (reference sequence). The CDR3 extends over 15 amino acids. V was cut by 4 bases and J by 8 bases, with 15 bases left in between. Study observations and caveats: Among vaccine-associated CD4 TCRs, coverage spanned spike, with dominance at 160-218 and 743-854.

The clonotype comes from an adult in good health. The chain carries TRBV27 and TRBJ1-6; possibly TRBD1 for D (6 bases). The sample in question was peripheral blood, obtained on day 0 of AZD1222 vaccination. CDR3 protein: CASSYRDMEYSPLHF. As DNA, the CDR3 is TGTGCCAGCAGTTACCGGGACATGGAGTATTCACCCCTCCACTTT.